This T cell receptor (beta chain) is drawn from a study of cytomegalovirus exposure and HLA in healthy donors. Study-level findings and limits: For TCR beta chains, V- and J-gene trimming was later linked to a missense DCLRE1C variant. Most TCR beta V segments were productive about 87% or about 30% of the time in an earlier analysis. Per published accounts, TCR beta sequences correctly predicted the HLA-A and HLA-B alleles of most subjects.

In germline, CDR1 is SGHRS, CDR2 YFSETQ. V shed 1 base and J 4 bases; nucleotides not matched to a gene: 4. The CDR3 is 15 residues long. In the PCR, 60 Vbeta and 13 Jbeta primers were used. Produced via immunoSEQ multiplex PCR; TCRdb's table is partial and in-frame only. This table holds 180,000 or so clones, 60% to 80% found once. Concerning this clone itself: Antigen: not known.

The TCR comes from a man aged 40-55 years in good health and CMV-seropositive. The specimen sequenced was PBMCs. V is TRBV5-1 and J is TRBJ1-5; 8 positions agree with TRBD1. CDR3 sequence (DNA): TGCGCCAGCAGCTTGCAGGGGGCCCAAAATCAGCCCCAGCATTTT. Translation: CASSLQGAQNQPQHF.